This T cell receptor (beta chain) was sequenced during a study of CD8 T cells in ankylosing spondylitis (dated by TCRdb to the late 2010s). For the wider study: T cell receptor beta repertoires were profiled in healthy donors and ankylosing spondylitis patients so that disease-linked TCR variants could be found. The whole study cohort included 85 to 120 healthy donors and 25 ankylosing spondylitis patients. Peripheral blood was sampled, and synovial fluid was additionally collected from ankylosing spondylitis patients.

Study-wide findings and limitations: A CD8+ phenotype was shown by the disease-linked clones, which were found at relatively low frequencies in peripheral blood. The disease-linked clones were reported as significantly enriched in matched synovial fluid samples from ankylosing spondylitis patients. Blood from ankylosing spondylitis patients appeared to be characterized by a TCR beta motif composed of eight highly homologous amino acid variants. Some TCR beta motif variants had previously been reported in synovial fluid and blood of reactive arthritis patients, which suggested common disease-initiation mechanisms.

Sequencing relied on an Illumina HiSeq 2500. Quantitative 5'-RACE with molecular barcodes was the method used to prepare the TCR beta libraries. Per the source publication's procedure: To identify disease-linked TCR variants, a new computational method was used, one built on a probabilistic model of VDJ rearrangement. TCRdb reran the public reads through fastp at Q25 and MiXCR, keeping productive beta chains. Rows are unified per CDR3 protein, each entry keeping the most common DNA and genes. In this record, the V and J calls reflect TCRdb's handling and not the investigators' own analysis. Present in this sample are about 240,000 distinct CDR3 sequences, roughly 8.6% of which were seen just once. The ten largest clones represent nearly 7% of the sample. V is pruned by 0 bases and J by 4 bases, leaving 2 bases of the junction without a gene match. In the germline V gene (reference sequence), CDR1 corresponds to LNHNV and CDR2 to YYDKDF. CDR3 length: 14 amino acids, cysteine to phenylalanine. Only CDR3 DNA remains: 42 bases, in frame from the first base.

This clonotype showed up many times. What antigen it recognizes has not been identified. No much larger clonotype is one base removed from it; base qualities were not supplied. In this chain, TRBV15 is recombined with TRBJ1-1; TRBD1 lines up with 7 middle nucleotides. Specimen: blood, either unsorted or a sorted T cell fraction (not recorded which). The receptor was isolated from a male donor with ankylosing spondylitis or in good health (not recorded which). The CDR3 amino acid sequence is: CATSRDWDSTEAFF. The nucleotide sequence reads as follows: TGTGCCACCAGCAGAGATTGGGACAGCACTGAAGCTTTCTTT. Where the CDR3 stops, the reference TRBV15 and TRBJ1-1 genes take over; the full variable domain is DAMVIQNPRYQVTQFGKPVTLSCSQTLNHNVMYWYQQKSSQAPKLLFHYYDKDFNNEADTPDNFQSRRPNTSFCFLDIRSPGLGDTAMYLCATSRDWDSTEAFFGQGTRLTVV.